This TCR beta chain was recorded in a study of persistence of HIV-infected CD4 T cells. This was the immunoSEQ version 4 assay in survey mode. Sequencing was performed with immunoSEQ multiplex PCR; in TCRdb, only in-frame clones are kept and a portion is missing. The data contain some 39,000 clones, around four fifths of them singletons. An overlapping HIV-1 Gag peptide pool stimulated these cells at about 0.9 ug/peptide/mL. Memory cells lacking CD40L and CD69 with high CD45RO were sorted. V lost 1 base and J lost 4, with 16 bases in between. The CDR3 runs to 15 residues. Germline V lookup: CDR1 SQVTM, CDR2 ANQGSEA. About this clone itself: No antigen is known for it.

This sequence joins TRBV29-1 and TRBJ1-1; maybe TRBD1 (5 bases). The clonotype originates from an adult with HIV. The donor label of this sample is uncertain. The sample in question was cultured CD4+ T cells from PBMCs, obtained from a patient who received antiretroviral therapy. CDR3: CSVEGLSGLGTEAFF. The CDR3 bases are TGCAGCGTTGAAGGGTTGTCAGGGTTGGGCACTGAAGCTTTCTTT. Full variable domain (outside the CDR3, taken from reference TRBV29-1 and TRBJ1-1): SAVISQKPSRDICQRGTSLTIQCQVDSQVTMMFWYRQQPGQSLTLIATANQGSEATYESGFVIDKFPISRPNLTFSTLTVSNMSPEDSSIYLCSVEGLSGLGTEAFFGQGTRLTVV.